This T cell receptor beta chain was retrieved from a study of patients with pleural tuberculosis. TCRdb called the reads again in MiXCR, with one record for every CDR3 protein. The sample has some 48,000 distinct CDR3 sequences, approximately 7.9% seen once. The CDR3 totals 15 residues. V trimming: 6 bases; J trimming: 2 bases; junction bases outside the gene matches: 13. Germline values: CDR1 DFQATT, CDR2 SNEGSKA (reference sequence). This clonotype was counted ten times or more. The rearrangement links TRBV20-1 to TRBJ2-7; 7 bases line up with TRBD2. The source is a human donor with pleural tuberculosis. CDR3: CSALYLRTRAYEQYF. CDR3 sequence (DNA): TGCAGTGCCCTCTACCTGCGGACTAGGGCCTACGAGCAGTACTTC.